This T cell receptor beta chain is drawn from a study of shared clonotypes between healthy human individuals. Study context: The plates for each donor numbered three CD4 naive, three CD4 memory, two CD8 naive and one CD8 memory.

Only in-frame clones appear in the TCRdb table, and some are missing; sequencing was by immunoSEQ multiplex PCR. The sample shows 2 million to 3 million clones, approximately 92% of them seen only once. The CDR3 totals 16 residues. Source material: naive CD4+ T cells sorted from blood. Regarding subset: CD45RA+ positively selected. The receptor comes from a man aged 18 to 35 in good health. The chain recombines TRBV21-1 with TRBJ2-2; TRBD1 is the table's D call and was not checked against the DNA. TRBV21-1 is given as a pseudogene. The CDR3 sequence is CASSKGDRVKDGELFF. The DNA for the CDR3 is TGTGCCAGCAGCAAGGGGGACAGGGTCAAAGACGGGGAGCTGTTTTTT.